This TCR beta chain was profiled in a study of technical replicates of blood from a few donors. Repertoires were generated with immunoSEQ multiplex PCR, while TCRdb's copy carries only in-frame clones and drops some. The sample includes 75,000 to 90,000 clones, 85% to 95% of them seen just once. CDR1 and CDR2 from the germline V gene are SGDLS and YYNGEE. The CDR3 runs to 15 residues. Trimming at V came to 0 bases and at J to 3 bases, leaving 2 bases not matched to a gene. The chain recombines TRBV9 with TRBJ2-1; TRBD1 matches at 8 bases. The sequenced material came from T cells isolated from PBMCs. This TCR was sampled from a human donor in good health. DNA of the CDR3: TGTGCCAGCAGCGTAGCAGGGGGCGGCTACAATGAGCAGTTCTTC. Translation gives CASSVAGGGYNEQFF.